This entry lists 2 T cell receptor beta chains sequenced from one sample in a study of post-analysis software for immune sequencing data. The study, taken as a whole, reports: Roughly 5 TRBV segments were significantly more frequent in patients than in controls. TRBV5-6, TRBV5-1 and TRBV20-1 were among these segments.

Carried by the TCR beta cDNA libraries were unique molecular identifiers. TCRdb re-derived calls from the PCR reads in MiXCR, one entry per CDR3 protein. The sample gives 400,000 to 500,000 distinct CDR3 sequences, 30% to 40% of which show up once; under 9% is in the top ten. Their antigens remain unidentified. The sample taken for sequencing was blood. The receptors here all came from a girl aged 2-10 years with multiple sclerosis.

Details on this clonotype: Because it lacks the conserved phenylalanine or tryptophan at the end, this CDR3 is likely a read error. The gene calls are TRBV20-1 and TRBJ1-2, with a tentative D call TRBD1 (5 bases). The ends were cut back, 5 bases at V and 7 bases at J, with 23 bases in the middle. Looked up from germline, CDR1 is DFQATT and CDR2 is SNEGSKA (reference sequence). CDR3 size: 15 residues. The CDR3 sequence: CSAPGRVTGVGGYTC. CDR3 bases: TGCAGTGCTCCCGGCCGGGTCACGGGGGTGGGTGGCTACACCTGC.

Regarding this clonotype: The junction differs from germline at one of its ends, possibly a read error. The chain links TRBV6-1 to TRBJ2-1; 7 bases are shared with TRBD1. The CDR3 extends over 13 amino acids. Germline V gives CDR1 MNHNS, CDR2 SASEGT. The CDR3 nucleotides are TGTGCCGGCAGAAGGACAGGCGGGAATGAGCAGTTCTTC. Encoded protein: CAGRRTGGNEQFF.